The clone carrying this T cell receptor (beta chain) was seen many times. What it binds is unknown. Expressed TCRB transcripts were sequenced after all isolated RNA was converted to cDNA. The repertoire was sequenced with immunoSEQ multiplex PCR; TCRdb's copy has only in-frame clones and lacks some. The sample has around 340,000 clones; approximately 8.2% are singletons. This specimen comes from a study of beta chain features in type 1 diabetes. Regarding the study as a whole: When Type 1 diabetes patients were examined, their TCRB CDR3s proved moderately but significantly shorter in all four CD4+ subsets. Researchers reported that naive, central memory and Treg TCRB repertoires appeared more similar in patients than in healthy donors.

CDR3 length: 12 residues. Germline loops: CDR1 SGHDN, CDR2 FVKESK. Trimming took off 1 base at V and 3 bases at J, with 3 bases between the two ends. Sequencing was carried out using central memory CD4+ T cells from blood. V gene TRBV14 combines with J gene TRBJ1-2, with no clear D. The TCR sequence derives from a woman aged 18 to 35 in good health. The CDR3 sequence is CASSQGYYGYTF. CDR3 coding DNA: TGTGCCAGCAGCCAAGGGTACTATGGCTACACCTTC.